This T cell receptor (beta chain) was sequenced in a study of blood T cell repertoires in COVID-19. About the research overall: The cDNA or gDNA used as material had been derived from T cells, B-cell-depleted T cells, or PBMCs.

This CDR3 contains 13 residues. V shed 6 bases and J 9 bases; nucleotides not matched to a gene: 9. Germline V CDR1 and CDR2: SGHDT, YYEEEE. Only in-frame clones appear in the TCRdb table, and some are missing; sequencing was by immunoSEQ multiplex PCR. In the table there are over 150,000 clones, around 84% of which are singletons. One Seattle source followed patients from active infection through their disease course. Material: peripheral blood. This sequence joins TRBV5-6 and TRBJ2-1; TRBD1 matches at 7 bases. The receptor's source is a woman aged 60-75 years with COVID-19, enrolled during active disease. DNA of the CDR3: TGTGCCAGCACCGCGACAGGGTCGGCTGAGCAGTTCTTC. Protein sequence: CASTATGSAEQFF.